This T cell receptor (beta chain) was identified in a study of cytomegalovirus exposure and HLA in healthy donors. Among the roughly 120 subjects of the validation cohort, separate from the approximately 670-subject first cohort, were the donors. This CDR3 region has 16 residues. V lost 3 bases, J lost 4 bases, and 19 bases lay in between. Per germline, CDR1 LNHDA and CDR2 SQIVND (reference sequence). As concerns this clone: No antigen is known for it.

The study, taken as a whole, reports: As confirmed in vitro, three CMV-associated chains were specific for CMV antigens. Cytomegalovirus status was reportedly diagnosed by the classifier with high specificity and sensitivity. 164 TCR beta chains were listed as cytomegalovirus-associated.

The method was immunoSEQ multiplex PCR; TCRdb's version includes in-frame clones alone and lacks a portion of them. Among about 220,000 clones listed, roughly 84% were seen once. The sequence was collected from a woman aged 25 to 39 in good health and CMV-seropositive. Material: PBMCs. V is TRBV19 and J is TRBJ2-7; maybe TRBD1 (6 bases). The CDR3 protein is CASSILYGTMDYEQYF. Here the CDR3 DNA reads TGTGCCAGTAGTATCTTGTATGGGACAATGGATTACGAGCAGTACTTC.